The 22 T cell receptor beta chains below come from one sample, sequenced in a study of blood T cell repertoires in COVID-19. Sequencing used immunoSEQ multiplex PCR; TCRdb keeps in-frame clones, though not all of them. The data contain 250,000 to 300,000 clones, approximately 90% of them singletons. Material for sequencing was PBMCs or T cells enriched from blood (not recorded which). All receptors come from a man aged 18 to 30 who had recovered from COVID-19.

The chain links TRBV2 to TRBJ2-7; the D is unclear. Germline V lookup: CDR1 SNHLY, CDR2 FYNNEI. V was pared by 2 bases and J by 4 bases, with 12 bases between. The CDR3 sequence is 14 residues long. The CDR3 sequence is CASSEFEVRYEQYF. The CDR3, as DNA: TGTGCCAGCAGTGAATTTGAGGTTCGGTACGAGCAGTACTTC. The variable domain in full, with the rest retrieved from reference TRBV2 and TRBJ2-7, is EPEVTQTPSHQVTQMGQEVILRCVPISNHLYFYWYRQILGQKVEFLVSFYNNEISEKSEIFDDQFSVERPDGSNFTLKIRSTKLEDSAMYFCASSEFEVRYEQYFGPGTRLTVT.

The chain employs TRBV19 and TRBJ1-1; tentative D call: TRBD1 (6 bases). The CDR3 consists of 16 residues. V shed 3 bases and J shed 0 bases, with 14 bases lying between them. Germline values: CDR1 LNHDA, CDR2 SQIVND (reference sequence). CDR3 residues: CASSMGHRRMNTEAFF. The CDR3 DNA reads TGTGCCAGTAGTATGGGACACAGGAGAATGAACACTGAAGCTTTCTTT.

This sequence joins TRBV5-6 and TRBJ1-6; D is undetermined. The CDR3 has 14 residues. V gave up 6 bases and J gave up 7 bases, with 14 bases separating them. From germline, CDR1 is SGHDT and CDR2 YYEEEE. CDR3 residues: CASTGYGRNSPLHF. The CDR3, as DNA: TGTGCCAGCACCGGCTATGGGAGAAATTCACCCCTCCACTTT.

This chain connects TRBV30 to TRBJ1-2; D remains ambiguous. This CDR3 is 11 amino acids long. Per germline, CDR1 GTSNPN and CDR2 SVGIG (reference sequence). The CDR3 DNA sequence: TGTGCTAGGGAGACTAACTATGGCTACACCTTC. This encodes CARETNYGYTF. The entire variable domain, with the rest obtained from reference TRBV30 and TRBJ1-2, is as follows: SQTIHQWPATLVQPVGSPLSLECTVEGTSNPNLYWYRQAAGRGLQLLFYSVGIGQISSEVPQNLSASRPQDRQFILSSKKLLLSDSGFYLCARETNYGYTFGSGTRLTVV.

This rearrangement joins TRBV28 to TRBJ1-5; 12 bases are shared with TRBD1. V gave up 8 bases and J gave up 7 bases; unmatched junction bases: 6. CDR3 length: 14 amino acids. The germline CDR1 and CDR2 sequences are MDHEN and SYDVKM. The CDR3 DNA reads TGTGCCAGCGAGGGACAGGGGGCATGGCAGCCCCAGCATTTT. This gives the protein CASEGQGAWQPQHF.

The chain recombines TRBV3-1 (or the pseudogene TRBV3-2) with TRBJ1-2, with a possible D match to TRBD1 (6 bases). The CDR3 has 13 residues. V was clipped by 1 base and J by 8 bases, with 11 bases between them. Germline CDR1 is LGHDT and CDR2 is YNNKEL (reference sequence). The DNA of the CDR3 is TGTGCCAGCAGCCAAGCAACAGGGCTGGGCTACACCTTC. Amino acids: CASSQATGLGYTF.

The chain joins TRBV16 to TRBJ2-7; TRBD1 aligns across 8 bases. Looked up from germline, CDR1 is KGHSY and CDR2 is FQNENV. Trimming removed 3 bases from V and 5 bases from J; junction bases left unmatched: 12. The CDR3 consists of 16 residues. The CDR3 DNA reads TGTGCCAGCAGCCACCCGACCGGGACAGGCGTCAACGAGCAGTACTTC. It is translated as CASSHPTGTGVNEQYF.

Notes on this clone: A read error may produce the germline difference seen at one junction end. V usage is TRBV5-6 and J usage is TRBJ2-1; D gene unclear. The CDR3 is 13 amino acids. CDR1 is SGHDT and CDR2 is YYEEEE in the germline V gene. The CDR3 DNA reads as TGTGCCAGCAACTTGGGGTACAGCAATGAGCAGTTCTTC. Its protein product is CASNLGYSNEQFF.

This clone has just one count. The chain has TRBV5-1 and TRBJ1-3, with unresolved D. This CDR3 contains 16 residues. V lost 4 bases and J lost 0, with 14 bases in between. The germline V gene encodes CDR1 SGHRS and CDR2 YFSETQ. The CDR3 DNA reads TGCGCCAGCAGCCCTAGGGAGTTAAACTCTGGAAACACCATATATTTT. This translates into CASSPRELNSGNTIYF. The full variable domain, its missing parts supplied by reference TRBV5-1 and TRBJ1-3, is KAGVTQTPRYLIKTRGQQVTLSCSPISGHRSVSWYQQTPGQGLQFLFEYFSETQRNKGNFPGRFSGRQFSNSRSEMNVSTLELGDSALYLCASSPRELNSGNTIYFGEGSWLTVV.

The genes are TRBV27 and TRBJ2-3; D perhaps matches TRBD2 (5 bases). V shed 6 bases and J shed 3 bases, with 16 bases lying between them. CDR1 and CDR2 (germline): MNHEY, SMNVEV (reference sequence). The CDR3 totals 15 residues. The CDR3 protein is CASSNSDFPTDTQYF. Here the CDR3 DNA reads TGTGCCAGCAGCAATTCGGACTTTCCGACAGATACGCAGTATTTT.

The V gene is TRBV5-6, the J gene TRBJ2-1, with 9 positions matching TRBD2. The CDR3 covers 17 residues. Germline CDR1 SGHDT, CDR2 YYEEEE. Germline trimming cut 0 bases from V and 7 bases from J; bases unmatched to any gene: 11. CDR3: CASSLATSGYSGNEQFF. CDR3 coding DNA: TGTGCCAGCAGCTTGGCCACTAGCGGGTACTCAGGGAATGAGCAGTTCTTC.

In regard to this clone: Compared with germline, one end of the junction differs, possibly owing to a read error. This rearrangement joins TRBV18 to TRBJ2-7, with D perhaps matching TRBD1 (6 bases). The germline V gene encodes CDR1 KGHSH and CDR2 LQKENI. This CDR3 is built from 11 residues. Here the CDR3 reads CASSQTQGMAF. The DNA of the CDR3 is TGTGCCAGCTCGCAAACTCAGGGGATGGCGTTC. Together with reference TRBV18 and TRBJ2-7, the CDR3 gives the full variable domain: NAGVMQNPRHLVRRRGQEARLRCSPMKGHSHVYWYRQLPEEGLKFMVYLQKENIIDESGMPKERFSAEFPKEGPSILRIQQVVRGDSAAYFCASSQTQGMAFGPGTRLTVT.

CDR3 in DNA: TGTGCCAGCAGCTTACCGGCTCGGGGACTAGCGGAGCAGTTCTTC. Encoded protein: CASSLPARGLAEQFF. The V gene is TRBV7-2, the J gene TRBJ2-1; 10 bases are a match to TRBD2. The CDR3 length is 15 residues. Trimming cost V 2 bases and J 10 bases; bases outside gene matches: 8. Germline CDR1 is SGHTA and CDR2 is FQGNSA.

The gene calls are TRBV5-6 and TRBJ1-1; D might be TRBD1 (6 bases). The V gene lost 5 bases and the J gene lost 0 bases, with 17 bases spanning the gap. CDR3 length: 16 amino acids. CDR1 and CDR2 from the germline V gene are SGHDT and YYEEEE. CDR3 sequence reads: CASRFRSGTMNTEAFF. CDR3 sequence (DNA): TGTGCCAGCAGGTTTCGATCCGGGACAATGAACACTGAAGCTTTCTTT.

The table lists this clone with a count of one. This chain connects TRBV3-1 (or the pseudogene TRBV3-2) to TRBJ2-5; 9 bases align to TRBD2. CDR3 length: 14 residues. Germline values: CDR1 LGHDT, CDR2 YNNKEL (reference sequence). With V trimmed by 3 bases and J by 7 bases, 6 bases remained unmatched. The CDR3 region is CASSQNSGGRTQYF. CDR3 nucleotides: TGTGCCAGCAGCCAGAACAGCGGGGGGAGGACCCAGTACTTC.

CDR3 residues: CASSLPTSDPDTQYF. The CDR3 DNA sequence: TGTGCCAGCTCACTACCGACTAGCGATCCAGATACGCAGTATTTT. This chain links TRBV18 with TRBJ2-3, with 8 bases that match TRBD2. Looked up from germline, CDR1 is KGHSH and CDR2 is LQKENI. Trimming cost V 4 bases and J 4 bases; bases outside gene matches: 7. CDR3 length: 15 residues.

The V gene is TRBV5-1, the J gene TRBJ1-6; no definite D call. The CDR3 has 18 residues. Germline V gene lookup returns CDR1 SGHRS and CDR2 YFSETQ. The ends were cut back, 0 bases at V and 0 bases at J, with 13 bases in the middle. CDR3 residues: CASSLEPGPSSYNSPLHF. CDR3 sequence (DNA): TGCGCCAGCAGCTTGGAGCCAGGCCCGAGCTCCTATAATTCACCCCTCCACTTT.

The chain employs TRBV2 and TRBJ2-5; 8 nucleotides line up with TRBD1. V was clipped by 10 bases and J by 3 bases; unmatched bases: 7. The CDR3 is 13 residues long. Germline values: CDR1 SNHLY, CDR2 FYNNEI. CDR3 nucleotide sequence: TGTGCCAACCGGGACAGGCAAGAAGAGACCCAGTACTTC. Translation: CANRDRQEETQYF.

The CDR3 DNA reads as TGCGCCAGCATCCAGACCACAGGGGAAAACACCGGGGAGCTGTTTTTT. This sequence encodes CASIQTTGENTGELFF. The rearrangement uses TRBV10-1 and TRBJ2-2, with 7 bases lining up with TRBD1. V trimming: 7 bases; J trimming: 2 bases; junction bases outside the gene matches: 10. Per the germline V gene, CDR1 is WNHNN and CDR2 is SYGVQD (reference sequence). The CDR3 is made up of 16 amino acids.

This clone was seen a handful of times. This chain joins TRBV27 and TRBJ1-2; D gene unclear. The length of the CDR3 is 16 residues. V was clipped by 5 bases and J by 5 bases, with 21 bases between them. CDR1 MNHEY and CDR2 SMNVEV come from the germline V gene (reference sequence). The CDR3 protein is CASSPTTIRGGYGYTF. The CDR3, as DNA: TGTGCCAGCAGTCCTACCACAATCCGGGGAGGGTATGGCTACACCTTC.

The chain joins TRBV9 to TRBJ1-2, with 10 bases that match TRBD1. The CDR3 covers 16 residues. Germline-derived CDR1 and CDR2 are SGDLS and YYNGEE. J was trimmed by 5 bases and V by 4 bases; bases with no gene match: 11. CDR3 nucleotide sequence: TGTGCCAGCAGCCAGAGGACAGGGGGGAACCCTTATGGCTACACCTTC. It specifies CASSQRTGGNPYGYTF. The full variable domain, completed using reference TRBV9 and TRBJ1-2, is DSGVTQTPKHLITATGQRVTLRCSPRSGDLSVYWYQQSLDQGLQFLIQYYNGEERAKGNILERFSAQQFPDLHSELNLSSLELGDSALYFCASSQRTGGNPYGYTFGSGTRLTVV.

V usage is TRBV4-2 and J usage is TRBJ2-7; TRBD2 agrees at 10 bases. J was trimmed by 6 bases and V by 4 bases; bases with no gene match: 12. CDR3 length: 16 residues. Germline V gives CDR1 LGHNA, CDR2 YNFKEQ. The CDR3 DNA reads as TGTGCCAGCAGCCCCCTGGGGCTAGCGGGAGAACTCGAGCAGTACTTC. Translated, it gives CASSPLGLAGELEQYF.